The clone carrying this TCR beta chain was seen a few times. This sample stems from a study of blood T cell repertoires in COVID-19. Turning to the study itself: Specimens from acute and convalescent COVID-19 originated in the United States, Italy and Spain. From T cells, B-cell-depleted T cells, or PBMCs came the material, which was cDNA or gDNA.

The CDR3 spans 17 residues. The germline CDR1 and CDR2 sequences are SGHDN and FVKESK. Unmatched junction bases numbered 13, after V lost 2 bases and J lost 4 bases. Original methodology: For nucleated cells, counts were estimated from reference gene primer amplification. The protocol was immunoSEQ multiplex PCR, while the TCRdb copy is restricted to in-frame clones and leaves out a portion. V and J calls and clone size are copied from that table; D and trimming were computed from the DNA. The sample lists approximately 74,000 clones, roughly nine tenths occurring once. The receptor was isolated from a woman between 55 and 75 years old with acute or convalescent COVID-19. The chain joins TRBV14 to TRBJ1-1; 7 nucleotides align to TRBD1. Sequences were obtained from peripheral blood. CDR3 nucleotide sequence: TGTGCCAGCAGCCAATACCGGGACAGTCTTTTAGGCACTGAAGCTTTCTTT. Its protein is CASSQYRDSLLGTEAFF.